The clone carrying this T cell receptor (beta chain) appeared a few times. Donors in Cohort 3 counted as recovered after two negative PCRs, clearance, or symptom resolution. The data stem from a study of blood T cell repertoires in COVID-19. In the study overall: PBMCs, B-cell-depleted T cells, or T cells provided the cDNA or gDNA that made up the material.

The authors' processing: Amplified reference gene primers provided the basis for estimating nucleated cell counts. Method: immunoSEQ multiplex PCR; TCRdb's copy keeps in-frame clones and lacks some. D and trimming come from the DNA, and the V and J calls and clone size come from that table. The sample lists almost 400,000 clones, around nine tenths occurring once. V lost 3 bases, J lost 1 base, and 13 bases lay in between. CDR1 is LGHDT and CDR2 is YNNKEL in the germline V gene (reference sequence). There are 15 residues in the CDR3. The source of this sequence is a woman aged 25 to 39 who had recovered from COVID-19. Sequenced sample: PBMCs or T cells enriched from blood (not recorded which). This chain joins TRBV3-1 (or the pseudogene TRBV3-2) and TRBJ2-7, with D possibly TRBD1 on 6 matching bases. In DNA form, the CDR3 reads TGTGCCAGCAGCCACACGGGGACACCTTCCTACGAGCAGTACTTC. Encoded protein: CASSHTGTPSYEQYF.